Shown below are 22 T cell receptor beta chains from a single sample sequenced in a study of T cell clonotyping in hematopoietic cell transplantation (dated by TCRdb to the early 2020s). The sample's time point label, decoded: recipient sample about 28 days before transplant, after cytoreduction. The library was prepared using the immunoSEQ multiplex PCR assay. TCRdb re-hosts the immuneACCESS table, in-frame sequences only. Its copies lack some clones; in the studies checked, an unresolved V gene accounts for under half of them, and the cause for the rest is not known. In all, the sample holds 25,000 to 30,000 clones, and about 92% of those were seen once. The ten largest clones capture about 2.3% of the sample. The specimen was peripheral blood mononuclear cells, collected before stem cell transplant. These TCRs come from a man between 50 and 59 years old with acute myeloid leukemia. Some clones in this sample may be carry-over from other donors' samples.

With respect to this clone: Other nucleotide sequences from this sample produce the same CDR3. This chain's CDR3 is CASSPGHYEQYF. For the CDR3, the DNA is TGTGCCAGCAGCCCCGGGCACTACGAGCAGTACTTC. The V call is TRBV7-9, the J call TRBJ2-7; unclear D gene. CDR3 size: 12 residues. CDR1 is SEHNR and CDR2 is FQNEAQ in the germline V gene (reference sequence). Trimming cost V 5 bases and J 3 bases, with 8 bases left between them.

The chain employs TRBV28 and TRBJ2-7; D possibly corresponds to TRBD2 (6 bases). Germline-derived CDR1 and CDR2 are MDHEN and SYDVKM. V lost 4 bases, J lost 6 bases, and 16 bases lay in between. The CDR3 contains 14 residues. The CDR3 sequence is CASSSASWEAEQYF. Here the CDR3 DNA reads TGTGCCAGCAGTTCGGCTAGCTGGGAGGCCGAGCAGTACTTC.

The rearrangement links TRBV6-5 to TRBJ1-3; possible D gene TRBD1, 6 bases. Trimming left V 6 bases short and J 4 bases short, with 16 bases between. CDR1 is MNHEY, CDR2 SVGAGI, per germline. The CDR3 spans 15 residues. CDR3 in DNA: TGTGCCAGCAGCTTTTCAGGGGAAATAGGAAACACCATATATTTT. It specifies CASSFSGEIGNTIYF.

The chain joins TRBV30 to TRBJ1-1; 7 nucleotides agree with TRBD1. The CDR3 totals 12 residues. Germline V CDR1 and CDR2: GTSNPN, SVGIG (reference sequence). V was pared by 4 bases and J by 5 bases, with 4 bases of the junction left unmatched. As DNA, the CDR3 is TGTGCCTGGACAGACAGGGAAACTGAAGCTTTCTTT. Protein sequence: CAWTDRETEAFF.

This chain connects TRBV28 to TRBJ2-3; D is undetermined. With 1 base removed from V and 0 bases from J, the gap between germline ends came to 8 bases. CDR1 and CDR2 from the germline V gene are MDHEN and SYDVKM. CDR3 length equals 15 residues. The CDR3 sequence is CASSLYTLSTDTQYF. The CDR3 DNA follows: TGTGCCAGCAGTTTATATACCCTTAGCACAGATACGCAGTATTTT.

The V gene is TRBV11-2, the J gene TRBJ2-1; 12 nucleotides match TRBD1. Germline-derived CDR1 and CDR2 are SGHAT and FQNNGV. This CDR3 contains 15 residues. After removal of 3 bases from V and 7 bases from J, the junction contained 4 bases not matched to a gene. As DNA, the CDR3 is TGTGCCAGCAGCTTTGGGACAGGGGGCCCAAATGAGCAGTTCTTC. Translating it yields CASSFGTGGPNEQFF.

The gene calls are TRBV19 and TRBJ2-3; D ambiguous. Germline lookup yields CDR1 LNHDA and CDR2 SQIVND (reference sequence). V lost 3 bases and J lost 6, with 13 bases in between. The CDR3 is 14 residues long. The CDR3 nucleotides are TGTGCCAGTAGTATCCCTGACTGGGGTGATACGCAGTATTTT. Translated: CASSIPDWGDTQYF.

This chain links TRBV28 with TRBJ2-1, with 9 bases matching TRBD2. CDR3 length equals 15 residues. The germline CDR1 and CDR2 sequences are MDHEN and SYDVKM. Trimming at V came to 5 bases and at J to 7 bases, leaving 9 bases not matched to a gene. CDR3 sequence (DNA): TGTGCCAGCAGTATGGCGGGAGGGCCGCGAAATGAGCAGTTCTTC. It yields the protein CASSMAGGPRNEQFF.

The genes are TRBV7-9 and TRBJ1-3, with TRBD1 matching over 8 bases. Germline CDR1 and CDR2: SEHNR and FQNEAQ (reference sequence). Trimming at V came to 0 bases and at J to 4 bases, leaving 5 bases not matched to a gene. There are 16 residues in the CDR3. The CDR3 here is CASSLALDRAGNTIYF. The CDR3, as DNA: TGTGCCAGCAGCTTAGCGTTGGACAGGGCCGGAAACACCATATATTTT.

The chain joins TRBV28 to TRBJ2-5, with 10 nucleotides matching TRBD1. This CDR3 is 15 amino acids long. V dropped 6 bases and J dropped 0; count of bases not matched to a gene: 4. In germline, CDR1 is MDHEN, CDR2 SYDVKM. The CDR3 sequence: CASSRDRGHQETQYF. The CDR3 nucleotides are TGTGCCAGCAGCCGGGACAGGGGCCACCAAGAGACCCAGTACTTC.

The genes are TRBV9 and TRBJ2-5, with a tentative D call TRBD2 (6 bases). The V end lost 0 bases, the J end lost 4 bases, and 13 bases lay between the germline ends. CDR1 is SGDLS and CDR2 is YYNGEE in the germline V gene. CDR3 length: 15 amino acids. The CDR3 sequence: CASSVATGRGETQYF. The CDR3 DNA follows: TGTGCCAGCAGCGTAGCTACGGGGCGGGGAGAGACCCAGTACTTC.

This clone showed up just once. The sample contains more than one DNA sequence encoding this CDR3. CDR3 residues: CASSLAGDEKLFF. As DNA, the CDR3 is TGTGCCAGCAGCTTGGCAGGGGATGAAAAACTGTTTTTT. V usage is TRBV5-4 and J usage is TRBJ1-4; maybe TRBD1 (6 bases). Trimming stripped 0 bases from V and 6 bases from J, with 6 bases between. CDR3 length: 13 amino acids. CDR1 and CDR2 (germline): SGHNT, YYREEE (reference sequence).

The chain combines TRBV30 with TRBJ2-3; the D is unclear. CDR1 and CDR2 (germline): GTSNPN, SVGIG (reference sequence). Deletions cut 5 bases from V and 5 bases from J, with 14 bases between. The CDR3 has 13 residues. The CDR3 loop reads CAWGGGARDTQYF. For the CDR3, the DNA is TGTGCCTGGGGCGGCGGCGCGAGAGATACGCAGTATTTT.

CDR3 sequence reads: CASSFTGGRGDTQYF. The CDR3 bases are TGCGCCAGCAGCTTTACAGGGGGCAGAGGAGATACGCAGTATTTT. The rearrangement links TRBV5-1 to TRBJ2-3; 9 nucleotides align to TRBD1. This CDR3 spans 15 amino acids. V shed 2 bases, J shed 5 bases, and the junction held 6 bases outside the gene matches. Germline V gene lookup returns CDR1 SGHRS and CDR2 YFSETQ.

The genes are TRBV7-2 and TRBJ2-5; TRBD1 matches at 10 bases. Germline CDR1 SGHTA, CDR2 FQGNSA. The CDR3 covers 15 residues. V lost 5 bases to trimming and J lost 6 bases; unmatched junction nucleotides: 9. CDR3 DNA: TGTGCCAGCAGCCGGGACAGGGGCCTCGTCCAGACCCAGTACTTC. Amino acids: CASSRDRGLVQTQYF.

In nucleotides, the CDR3 is TGTGCCAGCGGATCTATGGTTTCTGGCTACACCTTC. It is translated as CASGSMVSGYTF. V gene TRBV28 combines with J gene TRBJ1-2; no reliable D call. The CDR3 totals 12 residues. Looked up from germline, CDR1 is MDHEN and CDR2 is SYDVKM. Between the trimmed V and J ends, which lost 8 bases and 7 bases, there was a span of 14 bases.

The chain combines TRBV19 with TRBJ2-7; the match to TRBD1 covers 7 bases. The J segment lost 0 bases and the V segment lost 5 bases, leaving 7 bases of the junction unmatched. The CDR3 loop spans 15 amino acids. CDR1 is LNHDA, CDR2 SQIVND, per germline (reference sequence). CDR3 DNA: TGTGCCAGTAGTGCTAGGACAGGTAGCTCCTACGAGCAGTACTTC. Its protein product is CASSARTGSSYEQYF.

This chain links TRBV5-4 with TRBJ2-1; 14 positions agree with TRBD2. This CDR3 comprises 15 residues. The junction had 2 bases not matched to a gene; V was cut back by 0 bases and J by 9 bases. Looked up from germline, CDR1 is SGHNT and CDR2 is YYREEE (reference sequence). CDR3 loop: CASSLGTSGGLEQFF. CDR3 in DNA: TGTGCCAGCAGCTTGGGGACTAGCGGGGGGCTTGAGCAGTTCTTC.

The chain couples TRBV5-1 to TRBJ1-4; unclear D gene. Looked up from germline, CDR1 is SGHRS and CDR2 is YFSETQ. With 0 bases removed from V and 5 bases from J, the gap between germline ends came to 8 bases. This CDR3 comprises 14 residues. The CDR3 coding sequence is TGCGCCAGCAGCTTGGGGCCATCCAATGAAAAACTGTTTTTT. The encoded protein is CASSLGPSNEKLFF.

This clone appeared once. CDR3 residues: CATYPKVTEAFF. The DNA of the CDR3 is TGTGCCACCTACCCGAAGGTGACAGAAGCTTTCTTT. The rearrangement links TRBV6-4 to TRBJ1-1; D gene ambiguous. The CDR3 extends over 12 amino acids. Germline CDR1 is MRHNA and CDR2 is SNTAGT. V lost 10 bases and J lost 8, with 17 bases in between.

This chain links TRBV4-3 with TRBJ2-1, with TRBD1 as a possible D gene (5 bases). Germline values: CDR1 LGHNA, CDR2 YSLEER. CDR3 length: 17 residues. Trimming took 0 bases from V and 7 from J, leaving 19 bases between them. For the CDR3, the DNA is TGCGCCAGCAGCCAAGAAATGAGGCGGACCCCAGGGAATGAGCAGTTCTTC. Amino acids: CASSQEMRRTPGNEQFF.

CDR3 bases: TGCAGCGTTCCAACCTTATGGTATGGCTACACCTTC. Protein sequence: CSVPTLWYGYTF. This chain uses TRBV29-1 with TRBJ1-2; D is unclear. V lost 5 bases and J 5 bases, leaving 12 bases between the germline ends. This CDR3 has 12 residues. CDR1 is SQVTM and CDR2 is ANQGSEA in the germline V gene.